Reported below is one T cell receptor beta chain. The antigen remains undetermined. The time point: cycle 4 day 1 (C4D1), after less than 7 weeks of nivolumab. Every patient experienced relapse after autologous stem cell transplantation, and brentuximab vedotin exposure varied. This record belongs to a study of PD-1 blockade in classical Hodgkin lymphoma. Study findings and constraints: Relapsed/refractory patients reportedly had the lowest baseline TCR diversity, below newly diagnosed patients, who were below healthy donors.

The assay was immunoSEQ multiplex PCR, and TCRdb's table has in-frame clones only and misses some. The sample has about 49,000 clones; 85% to 90% are singletons. The V and J ends lost 7 bases and 3 bases respectively, with 12 bases between them. This CDR3 has 14 residues. CDR1 is MNHNS, CDR2 SASEGT, per germline. Sequenced material: peripheral blood mononuclear cells (PBMCs), taken before the fourth cycle of nivolumab. The TCR originated in a human donor with classical Hodgkin lymphoma. V and J are TRBV6-1 and TRBJ2-2, with D possibly being TRBD2 (6 bases). The DNA for the CDR3 is TGTGCCAGCAACCGGGACTTGTACACCGGGGAGCTGTTTTTT. Translation: CASNRDLYTGELFF.